This note documents a single T cell receptor (beta chain) sequence. Its antigen is unknown. Clones were read by immunoSEQ multiplex PCR, and TCRdb kept only the in-frame ones, dropping some. The sample shows over 15,000 clones, about three quarters of them seen only once. The data belong to a study of somatic mutations in cytotoxic T cells in rheumatoid arthritis. About the research overall: Patient blood, which was peripheral blood collected as 30 ml EDTA, was drawn right after diagnosis and before any treatment started.

Broader study findings: Over 20% of CD8+ cells belonged to the largest CD8+ clone in about an eighth of the 65 patients. Rheumatoid arthritis patients showed CD8+ clonality increasing with age, unlike healthy controls.

This TCR came from an adult with rheumatoid arthritis. Sequenced: CD8+ T cells sorted from blood.

CDR3 loop: CASKGLGPQHF. The DNA of the CDR3 is TGTGCCAGCAAGGGCTTGGGGCCCCAGCATTTT. The V gene is TRBV27, the J gene TRBJ1-5; no firm D call. Trimming removed 7 bases at V and 9 bases at J, with 10 bases between. The CDR3 has 11 residues. CDR1 MNHEY and CDR2 SMNVEV come from the germline V gene (reference sequence).